One T cell receptor (beta chain) is described in this entry. Its antigen is undetermined. With a J-beta primer mix and a sample-barcoded 5' primer, a second PCR ran roughly 6 to 12 cycles. Every sample produced at least 2.5 million CDR3-containing paired-end reads. TCRdb reprocessed the 5' RACE reads via MiXCR and lists one record per CDR3 protein. The profile shows some 1.7 million distinct CDR3 sequences, roughly 27% of them singletons. CDR1 is MNHEY and CDR2 is SVGAGI in the germline V gene. CDR3 length equals 16 residues. V gave up 2 bases and J gave up 8 bases, with 18 bases separating them. The record originates from a study of blood T cells in healthy people across ages. Overall study results and limits: Not knowing donor CMV status may have confounded expanded clonotype changes.

What was sequenced was blood. This sequence originates from a woman in her twenties or thirties in good health. J is TRBJ1-4 and V is TRBV6-5, with no clear D. The CDR3 DNA reads TGTGCCAGCAGTTACGCAACGACGGAGGGCTCGGAAAAACTGTTTTTT. Encoded protein: CASSYATTEGSEKLFF.